These 11 T cell receptor beta chains were all obtained from the same sample, sequenced in a study of T cells in Graves' hyperthyroidism and ophthalmopathy (dated by TCRdb to the late 2010s). The library was generated by multiplex PCR. Sequencing used an Illumina HiSeq 2000. The TCR beta CDR3 regions were amplified from RNA transcripts. For the first round of RT-PCR on the TCR CDR3, the HTBI primer set was used together with the Qiagen OneStep RT-PCR kit. Starting from the raw public reads, TCRdb applied fastp trimming at Q25, assembled clones with MiXCR and retained in-frame beta chains. Rows are combined by CDR3 protein, so each entry shows the most common genes and DNA. This sample gives 400,000 or so distinct CDR3 sequences in total; more than 13% of them show up just once. The top ten clones comprise around 30% of the sample. Sequenced material: blood. These receptor sequences come from a man aged 50 to 60 with Graves' ophthalmopathy.

This clonotype has a handful of counts. The gene calls are TRBV27 and TRBJ1-1, with unresolved D. V lost 7 bases, J lost 2 bases, and 8 bases lay in between. The CDR3 totals 12 residues. Per germline, CDR1 MNHEY and CDR2 SMNVEV (reference sequence). The CDR3: CASKKENTEAFF. CDR3 nucleotides: TGTGCCAGCAAAAAGGAAAACACTGAAGCTTTCTTT.

This clonotype was seen many times. The chain has TRBV6-1 and TRBJ2-7; the match to TRBD1 covers 10 bases. Looked up from germline, CDR1 is MNHNS and CDR2 is SASEGT. The V segment lost 10 bases and the J segment 2 bases; nucleotides outside the gene matches: 8. This CDR3 contains 14 residues. The CDR3: CATNPGTGAYEQYF. The CDR3 DNA reads TGTGCCACCAATCCAGGGACAGGGGCCTACGAGCAGTACTTC.

V and J are TRBV19 and TRBJ2-1; D may be TRBD2 (6 bases). The CDR3 spans 16 residues. Trimming removed 1 base at V and 4 bases at J, with 14 bases between. CDR1 and CDR2 from the germline V gene are LNHDA and SQIVND (reference sequence). Written as DNA, the CDR3 is TGTGCCAGTAGTATAGCATCGGGACTCATTTACAATGAGCAGTTCTTC. This translates into CASSIASGLIYNEQFF.

This clonotype was counted many times. The chain is built from TRBV2 and TRBJ2-1; 9 nucleotides match TRBD1. CDR1 and CDR2 (germline): SNHLY, FYNNEI. Unmatched junction bases numbered 12, after V lost 6 bases and J lost 12 bases. The length of the CDR3 is 14 residues. The CDR3 DNA is TGTGCCAGCAGAACCGGGACAGGGTTATTTTGGCAGTTCTTC. This gives the protein CASRTGTGLFWQFF.

This sequence joins TRBV9 and TRBJ2-3; the D gene is possibly TRBD2 (5 bases). This CDR3 comprises 17 residues. The germline V gene has CDR1 SGDLS and CDR2 YYNGEE. V gave up 0 bases and J gave up 0 bases, with 14 bases separating them. CDR3 region: CASSVVGGLTSTDTQYF. The CDR3 bases are TGTGCCAGCAGCGTAGTTGGCGGGCTAACTAGCACAGATACGCAGTATTTT.

The chain links TRBV29-1 to TRBJ1-1, with TRBD1 as a possible D gene (5 bases). CDR3 length equals 12 residues. V lost 6 bases to trimming and J lost 4 bases, with 12 bases between them. Germline-derived CDR1 and CDR2 are SQVTM and ANQGSEA. This CDR3 reads CSVGTLGTEAFF. For the CDR3, the DNA is TGCAGCGTGGGGACCCTAGGCACTGAAGCTTTCTTT.

This clonotype was seen ten or more times. The chain links TRBV6-1 to TRBJ2-5; D call uncertain. The length of the CDR3 is 16 residues. Germline CDR1 is MNHNS and CDR2 is SASEGT. Trimming shortened V by 5 bases and J by 4 bases, and 20 bases separated the two germline ends. DNA of the CDR3: TGTGCCAGCAGTTACCCGCCGGGCCCCCATCCAGAGACCCAGTACTTC. Its translation: CASSYPPGPHPETQYF.

This clonotype came up a few times. The CDR3 nucleotides read TGTGCCACCAGCGGACAGGACAGTTACGAGCAGTACTTC. Amino acid sequence: CATSGQDSYEQYF. This chain joins TRBV15 and TRBJ2-7; 7 bases line up with TRBD1. There are 13 residues in the CDR3. Per germline, CDR1 LNHNV and CDR2 YYDKDF (reference sequence). The V and J ends lost 5 bases and 4 bases, in that order; junction bases with no gene match: 5.

The table lists this clonotype with a few counts. The gene calls are TRBV12-5 and TRBJ2-1; D ambiguous. The CDR3 is 16 residues long. V lost 2 bases, J lost 8 bases, and 19 bases lay in between. Germline assignment: CDR1 LGHNT and CDR2 FRNRAP. The CDR3 nucleotides are TGTGCTAGTGGTTTGCGAGTACAGAAAGATGGCTATGAGCAGTTCTTC. Amino acids: CASGLRVQKDGYEQFF.

There are many counts of this clonotype. V usage is TRBV11-1 and J usage is TRBJ2-1; D remains unclear. The CDR3 covers 12 residues. V shed 4 bases and J shed 5 bases, with 6 bases lying between them. CDR1 SGHAT and CDR2 FQDESV come from the germline V gene (reference sequence). The CDR3 loop reads CASSSLNNEQFF. The CDR3 DNA reads TGTGCCAGCAGCTCCCTAAACAATGAGCAGTTCTTC.

The rearrangement joins TRBV30 to TRBJ2-1; D remains ambiguous. Trimming left V 3 bases short and J 0 bases short, with 15 bases between. Germline CDR1 is GTSNPN and CDR2 is SVGIG (reference sequence). CDR3 length equals 16 residues. CDR3 DNA sequence: TGTGCCTGGAGAAATTGGGATTCGAGCTCCTACAATGAGCAGTTCTTC. Its translation: CAWRNWDSSSYNEQFF.